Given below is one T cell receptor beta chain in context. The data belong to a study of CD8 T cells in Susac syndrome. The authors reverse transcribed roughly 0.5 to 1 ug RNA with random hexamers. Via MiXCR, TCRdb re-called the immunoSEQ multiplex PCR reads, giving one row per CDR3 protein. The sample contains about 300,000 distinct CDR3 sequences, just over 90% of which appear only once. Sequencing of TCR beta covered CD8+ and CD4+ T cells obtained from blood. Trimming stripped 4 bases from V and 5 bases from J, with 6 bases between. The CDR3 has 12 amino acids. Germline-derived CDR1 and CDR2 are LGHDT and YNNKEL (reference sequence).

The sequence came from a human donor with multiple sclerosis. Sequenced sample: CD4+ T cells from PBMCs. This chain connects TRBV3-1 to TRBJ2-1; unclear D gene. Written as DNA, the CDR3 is TGTGCCAGCAGCCTAACCCACAATGAGCAGTTCTTC. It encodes CASSLTHNEQFF.